The sequence of this TCR beta chain was determined in a study of blood T cell repertoires in COVID-19. Study context: Sites across the United States, Italy and Spain contributed samples from acute and convalescent COVID-19.

Germline CDR1 is LGHDT and CDR2 is YNNKEL (reference sequence). The CDR3 is 16 residues long. V lost 5 bases and J lost 0, with 11 bases in between. Methods used by the authors: Using reference gene primer amplification, nucleated cell counts were estimated. The data were produced by immunoSEQ multiplex PCR, yet TCRdb's version contains in-frame clones alone and is incomplete. V and J calls plus clone size are reproduced from that table; the DNA served to infer D and trimming. The sample yields about 46,000 clones, under 85% seen once. The sequence was obtained from a man aged 55 to 70 with acute or convalescent COVID-19. This chain links TRBV3-1 (or the pseudogene TRBV3-2) with TRBJ1-6; the D gene is possibly TRBD1 (6 bases). Sequenced material: peripheral blood. The CDR3 coding sequence is TGTGCCAGCAGCGAGGACAGAAGCTCCTATAATTCACCCCTCCACTTT. This translates into CASSEDRSSYNSPLHF.